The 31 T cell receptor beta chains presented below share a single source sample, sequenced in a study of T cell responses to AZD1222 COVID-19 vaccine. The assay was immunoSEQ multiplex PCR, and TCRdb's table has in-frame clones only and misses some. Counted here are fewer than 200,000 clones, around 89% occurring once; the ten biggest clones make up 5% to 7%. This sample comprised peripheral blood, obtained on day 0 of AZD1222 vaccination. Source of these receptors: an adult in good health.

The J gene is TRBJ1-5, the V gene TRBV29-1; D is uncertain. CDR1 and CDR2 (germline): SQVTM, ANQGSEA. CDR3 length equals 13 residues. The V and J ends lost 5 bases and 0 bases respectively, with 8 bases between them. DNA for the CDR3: TGCAGCGTTCGTCAGGATAGCAATCAGCCCCAGCATTTT. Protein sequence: CSVRQDSNQPQHF.

The CDR3 is CASSYDGGSGNTIYF. In nucleotides, the CDR3 is TGTGCCAGCAGCTACGACGGAGGCTCTGGAAACACCATATATTTT. V and J are TRBV7-2 and TRBJ1-3; D gene ambiguous. The CDR3 spans 15 residues. CDR1 is SGHTA, CDR2 FQGNSA, per germline. The V end was cut by 4 bases, the J end by 0 bases, with 10 bases between.

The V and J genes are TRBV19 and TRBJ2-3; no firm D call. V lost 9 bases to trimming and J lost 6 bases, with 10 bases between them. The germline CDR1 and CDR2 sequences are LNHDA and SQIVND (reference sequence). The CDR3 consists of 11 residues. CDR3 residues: CASHLGDTQYF. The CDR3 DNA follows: TGTGCCAGCCATTTGGGGGATACGCAGTATTTT.

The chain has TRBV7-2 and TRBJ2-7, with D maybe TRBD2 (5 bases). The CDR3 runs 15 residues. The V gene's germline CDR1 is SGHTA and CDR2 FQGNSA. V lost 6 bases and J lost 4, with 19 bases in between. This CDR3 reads CASSRSEILDYEQYF. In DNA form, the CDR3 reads TGTGCCAGCAGTCGTAGCGAAATTCTTGATTACGAGCAGTACTTC.

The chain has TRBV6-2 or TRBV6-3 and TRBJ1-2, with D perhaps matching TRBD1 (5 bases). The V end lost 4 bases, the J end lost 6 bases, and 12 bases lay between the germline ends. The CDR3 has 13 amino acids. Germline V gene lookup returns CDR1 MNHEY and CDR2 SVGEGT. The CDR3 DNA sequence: TGTGCCAGCAGTTCGAATACAGGAGATGGCTACACCTTC. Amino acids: CASSSNTGDGYTF.

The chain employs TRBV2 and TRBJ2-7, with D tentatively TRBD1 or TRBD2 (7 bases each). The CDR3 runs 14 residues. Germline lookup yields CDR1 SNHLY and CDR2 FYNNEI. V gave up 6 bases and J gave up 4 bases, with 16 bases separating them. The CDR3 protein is CASRRGLAEYEQYF. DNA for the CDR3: TGTGCCAGCAGGAGGGGGCTAGCGGAGTACGAGCAGTACTTC. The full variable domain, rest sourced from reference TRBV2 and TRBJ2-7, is EPEVTQTPSHQVTQMGQEVILRCVPISNHLYFYWYRQILGQKVEFLVSFYNNEISEKSEIFDDQFSVERPDGSNFTLKIRSTKLEDSAMYFCASRRGLAEYEQYFGPGTRLTVT.

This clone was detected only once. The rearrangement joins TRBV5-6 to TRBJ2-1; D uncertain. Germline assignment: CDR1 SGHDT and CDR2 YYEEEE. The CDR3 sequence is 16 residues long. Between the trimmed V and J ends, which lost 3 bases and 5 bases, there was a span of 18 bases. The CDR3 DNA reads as TGTGCCAGCAGCTCTGCAAGCAAGGGCGTAGACAATGAGCAGTTCTTC. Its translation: CASSSASKGVDNEQFF. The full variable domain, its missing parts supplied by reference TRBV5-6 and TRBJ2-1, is DAGVTQSPTHLIKTRGQQVTLRCSPKSGHDTVSWYQQALGQGPQFIFQYYEEEERQRGNFPDRFSGHQFPNYSSELNVNALLLGDSALYLCASSSASKGVDNEQFFGPGTRLTVL.

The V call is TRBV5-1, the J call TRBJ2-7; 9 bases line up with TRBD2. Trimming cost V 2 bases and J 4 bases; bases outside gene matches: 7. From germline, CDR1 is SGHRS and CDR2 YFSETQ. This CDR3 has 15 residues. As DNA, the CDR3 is TGCGCCAGCAGCTTACCGGGACTAGCCTTATACGAGCAGTACTTC. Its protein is CASSLPGLALYEQYF.

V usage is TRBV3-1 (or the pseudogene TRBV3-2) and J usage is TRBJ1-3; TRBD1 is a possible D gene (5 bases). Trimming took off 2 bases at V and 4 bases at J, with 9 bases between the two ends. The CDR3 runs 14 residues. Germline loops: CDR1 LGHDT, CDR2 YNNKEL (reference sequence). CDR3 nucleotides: TGTGCCAGCAGCCAACGGGCAGGGGGAAACACCATATATTTT. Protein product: CASSQRAGGNTIYF.

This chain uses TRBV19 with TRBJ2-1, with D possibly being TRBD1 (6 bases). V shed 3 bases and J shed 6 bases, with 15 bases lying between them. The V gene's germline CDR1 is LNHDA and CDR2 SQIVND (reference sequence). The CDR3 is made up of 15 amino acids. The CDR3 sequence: CASSIGTIMGNEQFF. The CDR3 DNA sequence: TGTGCCAGTAGTATTGGGACAATCATGGGCAATGAGCAGTTCTTC.

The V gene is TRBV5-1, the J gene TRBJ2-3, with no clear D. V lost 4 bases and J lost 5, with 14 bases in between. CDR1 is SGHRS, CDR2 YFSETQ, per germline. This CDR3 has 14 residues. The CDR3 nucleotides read TGCGCCAGCAGCAAAGACGGATCTGGAGATACGCAGTATTTT. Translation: CASSKDGSGDTQYF. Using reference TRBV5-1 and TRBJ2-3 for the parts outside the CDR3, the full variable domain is KAGVTQTPRYLIKTRGQQVTLSCSPISGHRSVSWYQQTPGQGLQFLFEYFSETQRNKGNFPGRFSGRQFSNSRSEMNVSTLELGDSALYLCASSKDGSGDTQYFGPGTRLTVL.

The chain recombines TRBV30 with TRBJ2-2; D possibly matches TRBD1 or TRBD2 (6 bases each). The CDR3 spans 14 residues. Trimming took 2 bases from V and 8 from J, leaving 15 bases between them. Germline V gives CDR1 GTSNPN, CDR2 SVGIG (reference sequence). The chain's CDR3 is CAWSRGTYRGELFF. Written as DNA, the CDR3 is TGTGCCTGGAGTAGGGGGACTTACCGTGGGGAGCTGTTTTTT.

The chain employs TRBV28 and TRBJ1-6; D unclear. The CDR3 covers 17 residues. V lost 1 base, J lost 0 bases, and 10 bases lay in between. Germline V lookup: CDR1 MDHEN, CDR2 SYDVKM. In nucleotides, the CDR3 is TGTGCCAGCAGTTTATCCCCAGCTATCTCCTATAATTCACCCCTCCACTTT. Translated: CASSLSPAISYNSPLHF.

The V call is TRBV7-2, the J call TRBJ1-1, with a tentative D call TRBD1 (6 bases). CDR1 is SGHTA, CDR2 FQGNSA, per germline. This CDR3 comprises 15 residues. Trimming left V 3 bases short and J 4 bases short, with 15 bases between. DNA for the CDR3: TGTGCCAGCAGCTTGAGGGGGAAGTTGGGCACTGAAGCTTTCTTT. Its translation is CASSLRGKLGTEAFF.

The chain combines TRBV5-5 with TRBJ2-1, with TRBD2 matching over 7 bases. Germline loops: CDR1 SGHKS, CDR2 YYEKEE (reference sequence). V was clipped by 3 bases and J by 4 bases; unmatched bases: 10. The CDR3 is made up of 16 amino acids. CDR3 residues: CASSSSGRDPYNEQFF. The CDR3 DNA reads TGTGCCAGCAGCTCCTCGGGGAGGGACCCGTACAATGAGCAGTTCTTC.

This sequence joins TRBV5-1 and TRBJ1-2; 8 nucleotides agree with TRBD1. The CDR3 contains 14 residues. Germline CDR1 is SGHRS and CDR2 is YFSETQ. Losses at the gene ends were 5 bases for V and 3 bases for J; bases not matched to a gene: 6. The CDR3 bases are TGCGCCAGCAGATCAGGGGGCTTTGACTATGGCTACACCTTC. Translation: CASRSGGFDYGYTF.

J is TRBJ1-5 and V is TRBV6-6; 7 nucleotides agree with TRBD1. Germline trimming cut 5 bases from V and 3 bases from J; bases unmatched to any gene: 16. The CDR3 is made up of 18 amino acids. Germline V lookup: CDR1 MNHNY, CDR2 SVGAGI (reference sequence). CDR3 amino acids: CASSPTGHRGGLNQPQHF. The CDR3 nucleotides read TGTGCCAGCAGTCCCACGGGCCACAGGGGCGGACTCAATCAGCCCCAGCATTTT.

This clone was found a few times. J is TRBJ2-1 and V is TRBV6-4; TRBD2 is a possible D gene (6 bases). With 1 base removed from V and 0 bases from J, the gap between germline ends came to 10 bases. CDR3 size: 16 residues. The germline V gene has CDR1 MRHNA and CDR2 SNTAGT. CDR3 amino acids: CASSDLAESSYNEQFF. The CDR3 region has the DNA TGTGCCAGCAGTGACTTAGCGGAGAGCTCCTACAATGAGCAGTTCTTC.

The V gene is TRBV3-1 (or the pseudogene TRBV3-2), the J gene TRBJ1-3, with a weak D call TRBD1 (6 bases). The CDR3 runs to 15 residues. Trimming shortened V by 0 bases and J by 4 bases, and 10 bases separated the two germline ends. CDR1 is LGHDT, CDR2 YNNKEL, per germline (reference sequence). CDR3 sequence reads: CASSQEWGGGNTIYF. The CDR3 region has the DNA TGTGCCAGCAGCCAAGAATGGGGGGGCGGAAACACCATATATTTT.

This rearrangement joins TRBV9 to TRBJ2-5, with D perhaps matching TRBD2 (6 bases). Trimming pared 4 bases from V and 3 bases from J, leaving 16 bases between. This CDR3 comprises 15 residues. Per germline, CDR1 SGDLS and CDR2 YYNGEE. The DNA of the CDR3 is TGTGCCAGCAGCTTCTATGGGGGGAGAAAAGAGACCCAGTACTTC. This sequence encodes CASSFYGGRKETQYF.

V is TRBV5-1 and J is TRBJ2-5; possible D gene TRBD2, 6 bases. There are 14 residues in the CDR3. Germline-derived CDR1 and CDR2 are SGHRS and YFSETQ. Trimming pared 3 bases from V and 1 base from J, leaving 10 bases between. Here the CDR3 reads CASSSGTGQETQYF. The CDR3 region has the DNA TGCGCCAGCAGCTCAGGGACTGGCCAAGAGACCCAGTACTTC.

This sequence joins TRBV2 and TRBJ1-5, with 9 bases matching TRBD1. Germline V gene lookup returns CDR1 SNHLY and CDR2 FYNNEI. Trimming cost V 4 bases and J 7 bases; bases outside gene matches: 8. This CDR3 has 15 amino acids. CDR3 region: CASSGPTGGGQPQHF. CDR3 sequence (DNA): TGTGCCAGCAGTGGGCCAACAGGGGGCGGGCAGCCCCAGCATTTT.

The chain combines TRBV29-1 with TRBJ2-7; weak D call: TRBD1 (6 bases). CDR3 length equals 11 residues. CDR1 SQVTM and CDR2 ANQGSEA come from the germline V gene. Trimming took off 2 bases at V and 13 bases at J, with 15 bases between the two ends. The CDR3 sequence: CSVEIDRDNYF. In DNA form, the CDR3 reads TGCAGCGTTGAAATCGACCGGGACAACTACTTC.

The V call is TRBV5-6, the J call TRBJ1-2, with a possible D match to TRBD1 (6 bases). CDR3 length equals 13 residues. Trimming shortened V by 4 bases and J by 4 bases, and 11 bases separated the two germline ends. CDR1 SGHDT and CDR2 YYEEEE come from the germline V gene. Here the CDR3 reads CASSPRGSYGYTF. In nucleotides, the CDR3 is TGTGCCAGCAGCCCCAGGGGTTCCTATGGCTACACCTTC.

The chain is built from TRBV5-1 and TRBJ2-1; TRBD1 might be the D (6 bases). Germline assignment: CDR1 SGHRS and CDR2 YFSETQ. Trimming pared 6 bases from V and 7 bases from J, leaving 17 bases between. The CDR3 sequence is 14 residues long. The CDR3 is CASKLQGRENEQFF. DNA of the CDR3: TGCGCCAGCAAGCTTCAGGGGCGAGAAAATGAGCAGTTCTTC.

DNA for the CDR3: TGTGCCAGCAGTTCCGGGACAGGGGCCTGGGGTAGCAATCAGCCCCAGCATTTT. Protein product: CASSSGTGAWGSNQPQHF. This chain connects TRBV5-8 to TRBJ1-5, with 10 bases lining up with TRBD1. Unmatched junction bases numbered 11, after V lost 5 bases and J lost 0 bases. Germline loops: CDR1 SGHTS, CDR2 YDEGEE. This CDR3 comprises 18 residues.

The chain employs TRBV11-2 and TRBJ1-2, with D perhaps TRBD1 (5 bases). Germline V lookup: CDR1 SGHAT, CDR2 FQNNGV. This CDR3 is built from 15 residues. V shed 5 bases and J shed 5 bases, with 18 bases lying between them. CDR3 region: CASSVTTVTGYGYTF. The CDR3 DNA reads TGTGCCAGCAGCGTAACGACAGTGACCGGGTATGGCTACACCTTC.

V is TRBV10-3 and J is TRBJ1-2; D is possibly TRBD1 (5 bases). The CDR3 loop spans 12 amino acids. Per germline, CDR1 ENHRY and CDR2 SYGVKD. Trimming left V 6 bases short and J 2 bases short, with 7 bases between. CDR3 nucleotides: TGTGCCATCAGCACAGGAAACTATGGCTACACCTTC. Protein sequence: CAISTGNYGYTF.

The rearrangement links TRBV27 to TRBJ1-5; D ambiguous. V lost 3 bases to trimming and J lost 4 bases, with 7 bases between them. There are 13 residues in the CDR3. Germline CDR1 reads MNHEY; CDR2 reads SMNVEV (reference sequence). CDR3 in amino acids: CASSFTENQPQHF. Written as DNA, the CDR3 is TGTGCCAGCAGTTTTACGGAAAATCAGCCCCAGCATTTT.

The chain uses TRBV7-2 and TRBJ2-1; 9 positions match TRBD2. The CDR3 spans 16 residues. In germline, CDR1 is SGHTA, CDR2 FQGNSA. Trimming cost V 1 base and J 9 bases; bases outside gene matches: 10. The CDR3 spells CASSLGPTSGGSEQFF. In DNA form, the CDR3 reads TGTGCCAGCAGCTTAGGGCCGACTAGCGGAGGGAGTGAGCAGTTCTTC.

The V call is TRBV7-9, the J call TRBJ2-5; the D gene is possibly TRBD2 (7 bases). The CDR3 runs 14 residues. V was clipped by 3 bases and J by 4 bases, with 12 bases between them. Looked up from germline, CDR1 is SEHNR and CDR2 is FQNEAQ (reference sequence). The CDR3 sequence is CASSFSAGAETQYF. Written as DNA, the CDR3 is TGTGCCAGCAGCTTTTCGGCGGGGGCAGAGACCCAGTACTTC.